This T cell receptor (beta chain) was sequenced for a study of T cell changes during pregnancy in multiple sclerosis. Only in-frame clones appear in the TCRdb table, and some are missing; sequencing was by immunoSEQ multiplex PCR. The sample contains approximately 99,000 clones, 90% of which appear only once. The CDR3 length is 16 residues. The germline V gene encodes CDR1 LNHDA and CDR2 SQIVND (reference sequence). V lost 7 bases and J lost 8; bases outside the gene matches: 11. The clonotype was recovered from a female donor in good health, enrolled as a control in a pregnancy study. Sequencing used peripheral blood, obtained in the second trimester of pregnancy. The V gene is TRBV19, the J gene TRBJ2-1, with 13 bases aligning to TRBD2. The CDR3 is CASTPSRTSGSYEQFF. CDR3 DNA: TGTGCCAGTACCCCCTCTAGGACTAGCGGGAGCTATGAGCAGTTCTTC.